Given below is one TCR beta chain in context. In the original analysis: Estimation of nucleated cell counts was performed using reference gene primer amplification. Profiled with immunoSEQ multiplex PCR; TCRdb holds only in-frame clones, not every one. Clonal size and the V and J genes are those of that table, whereas D and trimming came from the DNA. The sample shows tens of thousands of clones, approximately 90% of them seen only once. Patients of the Seattle cohort, enrolled during active infection, were followed longitudinally. The sample is drawn from a study of blood T cell repertoires in COVID-19. The CDR3 length is 15 residues. Trimming took off 1 base at V and 2 bases at J, with 11 bases between the two ends. Germline CDR1 is SGHTA and CDR2 is FQGNSA.

This rearrangement joins TRBV7-2 to TRBJ1-2; D not certain. This TCR was sampled from a woman in her fifties or sixties with COVID-19, enrolled during active disease. Sequenced: peripheral blood. The CDR3 DNA reads as TGTGCCAGCAGCTTAGATGCGGGAGCCAACTATGGCTACACCTTC. As protein: CASSLDAGANYGYTF.